The 2 T cell receptor beta chains listed next were all sequenced from one sample in a study of blood T cell repertoires in COVID-19. The method was immunoSEQ multiplex PCR; TCRdb's version includes in-frame clones alone and lacks a portion of them. The sample holds under 13,000 clones; roughly 83% are singletons and the top ten take roughly 12%. The sample was peripheral blood. These receptors were collected from a human donor in a cohort sampled during active COVID-19.

The CDR3 loop reads CASSIRSYEQYF. The CDR3 nucleotides read TGTGCCAGTAGTATTAGGAGCTACGAGCAGTACTTC. J is TRBJ2-7 and V is TRBV19; no definite D call. Germline CDR1 LNHDA, CDR2 SQIVND (reference sequence). The V gene lost 3 bases and the J gene lost 3 bases, with 6 bases spanning the gap. This CDR3 spans 12 amino acids.

This clone appeared once. The chain has TRBV6-5 and TRBJ1-1, with TRBD1 matching over 7 bases. Per germline, CDR1 MNHEY and CDR2 SVGAGI. The ends lost 5 bases at V and 8 bases at J; junction bases unmatched: 5. The length of the CDR3 is 12 residues. The CDR3 DNA sequence: TGTGCCAGCAGTCGGAGGACAGGAGAAGCTTTCTTT. Translating gives CASSRRTGEAFF.